The text below deals with one TCR beta chain. These data originate in a study of blood T cell repertoires in COVID-19. The CDR3 has 16 residues. The V and J ends lost 9 bases and 5 bases, in that order; junction bases with no gene match: 17. The germline CDR1 and CDR2 sequences are LNHDA and SQIVND (reference sequence). The assay was immunoSEQ multiplex PCR, and TCRdb's table has in-frame clones only and misses some. The sample lists 180,000 or so clones; roughly 86% were seen once. J is TRBJ2-5 and V is TRBV19, with 8 bases matching TRBD2. Sequenced input: peripheral blood. The receptor was isolated from a woman aged 80 or over in a cohort sampled during active or convalescent COVID-19. This CDR3 is CASSGAGTSFRETQYF. Here the CDR3 DNA reads TGTGCCAGCTCGGGGGCAGGGACTAGTTTCCGGGAGACCCAGTACTTC.